There are a few counts of the clone carrying this TCR beta chain. Its antigen is undetermined. These data originate in a study of blood T cells in healthy people across ages. Findings and limits, study-wide: CMV status of donors was unknown, possibly confounding expanded clonotype changes. Long-lived and aged donors differed, with more naive CD4+ cells and higher diversity in the long-lived. TCR beta diversity tracked closely with naive T cell percentage.

This CDR3 has 14 amino acids. Deletions cut 3 bases from V and 0 bases from J, with 7 bases between. Germline V gene data show CDR1 as MNHEY and CDR2 as SMNVEV (reference sequence). A second PCR of about 6 to 12 cycles used a sample-barcoded 5' primer and a J-beta primer mix. MiXCR, run by TCRdb on the 5' RACE reads, gives a single entry per CDR3 protein. The sample shows hundreds of thousands of distinct CDR3 sequences, 58% of them seen only once. Approximately 10 milliliters was the volume of peripheral blood drawn from each donor. Sequencing used blood. This clonotype originated in a man aged 30 to 39 in good health. The chain couples TRBV27 to TRBJ2-3; D is ambiguous. DNA for the CDR3: TGTGCCAGCAGTTTCGGAGTTAGCACAGATACGCAGTATTTT. Protein product: CASSFGVSTDTQYF.